The entry below describes one T cell receptor beta chain. The sample comes from a study of Ad26.COV2.S vaccination and SARS-CoV-2 variants. This table comes from immunoSEQ multiplex PCR, and its TCRdb copy is limited to in-frame clones, with some not included. The sample has 200,000 to 300,000 clones, around nine tenths seen once. Treatment in this sample: 19 received Ad26.COV2.S at low or high dose, single or two shots; 5 received placebo; per-sample allocation not given. Sampling occurred on day 63 after the first vaccine or placebo injection. CDR3 length: 17 amino acids. In germline, CDR1 is SGHAT, CDR2 FQNNGV. The V and J ends lost 8 bases and 2 bases, in that order; junction bases with no gene match: 11.

This specimen consisted of peripheral blood, obtained in a trial of Ad26.COV2.S vaccine versus placebo. The sequence derives from a person between 18 and 59 years old who received the Ad26.COV2.S COVID-19 vaccine or a placebo. The J gene is TRBJ2-1, the V gene TRBV11-2; 11 nucleotides match TRBD2. In DNA form, the CDR3 reads TGTGCCAGCGGTCTAGCGGGGGGCCTATCAGCCTACAATGAGCAGTTCTTC. Encoded protein: CASGLAGGLSAYNEQFF.